This T cell receptor beta chain is from a study of blood T cell repertoires in COVID-19 (dated by TCRdb to the early 2020s). Regarding the complete study: Samples covering the acute and convalescent phases of COVID-19 were provided by collaborators in the United States, Italy and Spain. The prospective study material was composed of cDNA or gDNA derived from T cells, B-cell-depleted T cells, or PBMCs. Deeply sampled blood TCRbeta repertoires from subjects exposed to, actively infected with, or recovered from COVID-19 were included in the dataset. The repertoires were released in a freely available public database meant as a resource for research on the immune response to SARS-CoV-2. Samples came from the ongoing ImmuneRACE study (first 160 participants) plus 1,254 subjects from 6 global collaborators. Sample metadata almost always included a de-identified subject ID, COVID-19 status, age in years and sex. Where HLA class I and class II types were available, the types were taken from metadata supplied by the sample provider, not from assay-based typing. Paper-wide results and their limitations: The quantity of clinical and demographic metadata differed by source and by participant and was supplied without curation.

TCRbeta CDR3 regions were amplified from genomic DNA using the immunoSEQ Assay, a bias-controlled multiplex PCR. Per the source publication's procedure: The number of nucleated cells in each sample was estimated by amplification of reference gene primers within the assay. To quantify the absolute abundance of each unique TCRbeta CDR3 rearrangement, sequence reads were collapsed and filtered. For each sample, productive Simpson clonality was calculated as the square root of Simpson's diversity index across productive rearrangements. The immuneACCESS repertoire file appears here via TCRdb, limited to in-frame rearrangements. These files lack a portion of the clones; in checked studies, under half of the deficit traces to unresolved V genes, and the cause of the others is not known. That table supplies the V and J calls and clone size; D and trimming were determined from the DNA. In this sample the table shows under 300,000 clones, about four fifths of which occur a single time. The ten largest account for about 3.2% of the sample.

Whole blood was collected in K2EDTA tubes by collaborating institutions according to the institutions' own protocols. For TCRbeta analysis, collaborators shipped samples as frozen whole blood, isolated PBMCs, or DNA extracted from either of those sample types. On this clone itself: Its recognized antigen is unknown. No quality values exist for individual bases; no much larger clone is one base distant.

This clonotype originated in an older woman with active or convalescent COVID-19. The sequenced material came from peripheral blood.

The CDR3 region has the sequence CASSEWRGDNEQFF. The DNA sequence is as follows: TGTGCCAGCAGTGAATGGAGGGGAGACAATGAGCAGTTCTTC. The rearrangement combines TRBV25-1 with TRBJ2-1; the D region possibly corresponds to TRBD2 (6 bases align). The germline ends are 9 bases apart after V is trimmed by 1 base and J by 5 bases. For CDR1 and CDR2, the germline V gene lists MGHDK and SYGVNS. The CDR3 numbers 14 residues from cysteine through phenylalanine. The only DNA kept is the CDR3, 42 bases in frame from the first base.